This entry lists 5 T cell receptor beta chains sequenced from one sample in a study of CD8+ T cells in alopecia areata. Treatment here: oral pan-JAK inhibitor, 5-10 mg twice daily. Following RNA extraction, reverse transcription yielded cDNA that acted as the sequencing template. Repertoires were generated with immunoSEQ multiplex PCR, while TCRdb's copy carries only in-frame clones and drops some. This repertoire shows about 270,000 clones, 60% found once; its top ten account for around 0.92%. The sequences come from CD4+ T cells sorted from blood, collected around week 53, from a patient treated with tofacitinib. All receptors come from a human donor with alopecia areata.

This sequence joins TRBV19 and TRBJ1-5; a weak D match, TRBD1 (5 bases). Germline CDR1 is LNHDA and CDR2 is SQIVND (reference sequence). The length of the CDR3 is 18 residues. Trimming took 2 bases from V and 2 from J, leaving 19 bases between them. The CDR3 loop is CASSILRRGTGGNQPQHF. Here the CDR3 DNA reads TGTGCCAGTAGTATATTACGGCGTGGGACGGGGGGCAATCAGCCCCAGCATTTT.

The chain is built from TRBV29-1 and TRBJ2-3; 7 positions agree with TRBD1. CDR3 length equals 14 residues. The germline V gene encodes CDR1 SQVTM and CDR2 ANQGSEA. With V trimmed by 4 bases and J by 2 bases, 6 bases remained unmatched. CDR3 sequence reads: CSVVRGGNTDTQYF. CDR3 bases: TGCAGCGTTGTACGAGGGGGCAACACAGATACGCAGTATTTT.

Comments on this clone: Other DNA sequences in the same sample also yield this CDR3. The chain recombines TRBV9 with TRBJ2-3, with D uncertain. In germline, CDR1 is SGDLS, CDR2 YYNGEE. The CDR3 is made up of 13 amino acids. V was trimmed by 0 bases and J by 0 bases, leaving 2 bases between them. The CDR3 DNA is TGTGCCAGCAGCGTAGGGAGCACAGATACGCAGTATTTT. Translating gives CASSVGSTDTQYF.

CDR3 nucleotides: TGTGCCTGGAGTGGCAGACCCTACGAGCAGTACTTC. Its protein is CAWSGRPYEQYF. The gene calls are TRBV30 and TRBJ2-7; D gene ambiguous. CDR1 and CDR2 (germline): GTSNPN, SVGIG (reference sequence). Trimming cost V 1 base and J 2 bases, with 6 bases left between them. There are 12 residues in the CDR3.

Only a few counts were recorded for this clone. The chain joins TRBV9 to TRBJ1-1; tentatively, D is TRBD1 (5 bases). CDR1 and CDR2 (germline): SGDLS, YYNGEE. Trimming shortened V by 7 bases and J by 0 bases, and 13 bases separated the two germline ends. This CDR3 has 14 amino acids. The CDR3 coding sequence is TGTGCCAGCGGTAGACGGGGGATGAACACTGAAGCTTTCTTT. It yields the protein CASGRRGMNTEAFF.